A selection of T cell receptor beta chains follows, all from one sample in a study of regulatory T cells in long-lasting Graves disease. MiXCR, run by TCRdb on the multiplex PCR reads, gives a single entry per CDR3 protein. Of some 490,000 distinct CDR3 sequences in the sample, around 11% are singletons; the top ten hold approximately 9.6%. The same sample was also used in a study of T cells in Graves' hyperthyroidism and ophthalmopathy.

Sequences were derived from peripheral blood mononuclear cells (PBMCs), sampled at new diagnosis, from a patient treated with antithyroid drugs. The receptors were sampled from a woman under 40 with Graves disease. CDR3s include the opening cysteine and the closing phenylalanine or tryptophan. Each record gives: J gene, V gene, CDR3 protein.

J gene: TRBJ2-1; V gene: TRBV9; CDR3 protein: CASSVRPTQGNEQFF
J gene: TRBJ1-2; V gene: TRBV19; CDR3 protein: CASSTTLNYGYTF
J gene: TRBJ2-1; V gene: TRBV28; CDR3 protein: CASSLRAGWYNEQFF
J gene: TRBJ1-3; V gene: TRBV5-6; CDR3 protein: CASSLVLSGIGNTIYF
J gene: TRBJ1-3; V gene: TRBV27; CDR3 protein: CASSLSGTGGNTIYF
J gene: TRBJ2-3; V gene: TRBV20-1; CDR3 protein: CSGLAGGTDTQYF
J gene: TRBJ1-5; V gene: TRBV28; CDR3 protein: CASSFPFFSPAKQPQHF
J gene: TRBJ1-6; V gene: TRBV20-1; CDR3 protein: CSARRDRRTSSYNSPLHF
J gene: TRBJ1-2; V gene: TRBV27; CDR3 protein: CASSLLGGQANYGYTF
J gene: TRBJ2-3; V gene: TRBV7-2; CDR3 protein: CASSSSFFSTDTQYF
J gene: TRBJ1-1; V gene: TRBV6-2/TRBV6-3; CDR3 protein: CASSEGGGYFEAFF
J gene: TRBJ1-5; V gene: TRBV27; CDR3 protein: CAISTVKSGPTPSAQHF
J gene: TRBJ2-3; V gene: TRBV10-2; CDR3 protein: CATSSTSGTDTQYF
J gene: TRBJ2-5; V gene: TRBV25-1; CDR3 protein: CASSKGGTGDQETQYF
J gene: TRBJ2-3; V gene: TRBV11-2; CDR3 protein: CASSLFAGVYGDTQYF
J gene: TRBJ1-2; V gene: TRBV3-1; CDR3 protein: CASSQEGTGDNYGYTF
J gene: TRBJ1-1; V gene: TRBV12-3/TRBV12-4; CDR3 protein: CASSPTGATEAFF
J gene: TRBJ1-1; V gene: TRBV2; CDR3 protein: CASSAERGSEAFF
J gene: TRBJ2-1; V gene: TRBV20-1; CDR3 protein: CSGGRTYNEQFF
J gene: TRBJ2-1; V gene: TRBV19; CDR3 protein: CASSLTGSRYNEQFF
J gene: TRBJ2-5; V gene: TRBV7-9; CDR3 protein: CASSPGTSGSETQYF
J gene: TRBJ2-5; V gene: TRBV6-2/TRBV6-3; CDR3 protein: CASSYTGTGTETQYF
J gene: TRBJ1-2; V gene: TRBV12-5; CDR3 protein: CASGLARGTYGYTF
J gene: TRBJ1-4; V gene: TRBV12-3/TRBV12-4; CDR3 protein: CASKGGAANEKLFF
J gene: TRBJ2-7; V gene: TRBV29-1; CDR3 protein: CSVVLDTGYEQYF
J gene: TRBJ2-2; V gene: TRBV19; CDR3 protein: CASSIVGTGELFF
J gene: TRBJ2-3; V gene: TRBV7-3; CDR3 protein: CASSLSYRSTRTDTQYF
J gene: TRBJ2-1; V gene: TRBV2; CDR3 protein: CASSEGIEQFF
J gene: TRBJ2-7; V gene: TRBV5-5; CDR3 protein: CASSLEDKNPSYEQYF
J gene: TRBJ1-5; V gene: TRBV5-5; CDR3 protein: CASSSPGAGPQHF
J gene: TRBJ1-5; V gene: TRBV13; CDR3 protein: CASSYRDRGPQHF
J gene: TRBJ2-1; V gene: TRBV29-1; CDR3 protein: CSVWGRGGNEQFF
J gene: TRBJ1-6; V gene: TRBV2; CDR3 protein: CASSSRAELSPLHF
J gene: TRBJ1-4; V gene: TRBV15; CDR3 protein: CATSRAPGGGLFF
J gene: TRBJ1-1; V gene: TRBV20-1; CDR3 protein: CSARVRQGADEAFF
J gene: TRBJ2-1; V gene: TRBV29-1; CDR3 protein: CNAGGGSYNEQFF
J gene: TRBJ2-7; V gene: TRBV6-2/TRBV6-3; CDR3 protein: CASSYAHFPLLTYEQYF
J gene: TRBJ2-2; V gene: TRBV20-1; CDR3 protein: CSARPPATGELFF
J gene: TRBJ2-2; V gene: TRBV5-1; CDR3 protein: CASSPSGVNTGELFF
J gene: TRBJ2-7; V gene: TRBV5-1; CDR3 protein: CASSPVVPGVTYEQYF
J gene: TRBJ2-1; V gene: TRBV7-9; CDR3 protein: CASSQGEEQFF
J gene: TRBJ2-7; V gene: TRBV7-8; CDR3 protein: CASSLTGGDSPQYF
J gene: TRBJ1-2; V gene: TRBV7-2; CDR3 protein: CASSPVGGNNGYTF
J gene: TRBJ1-6; V gene: TRBV9; CDR3 protein: CASSTRQLGSPLHF
J gene: TRBJ2-1; V gene: TRBV2; CDR3 protein: CASSEEGDSYNEQFF
J gene: TRBJ2-6; V gene: TRBV19; CDR3 protein: CASSRTKFSGANVLTF